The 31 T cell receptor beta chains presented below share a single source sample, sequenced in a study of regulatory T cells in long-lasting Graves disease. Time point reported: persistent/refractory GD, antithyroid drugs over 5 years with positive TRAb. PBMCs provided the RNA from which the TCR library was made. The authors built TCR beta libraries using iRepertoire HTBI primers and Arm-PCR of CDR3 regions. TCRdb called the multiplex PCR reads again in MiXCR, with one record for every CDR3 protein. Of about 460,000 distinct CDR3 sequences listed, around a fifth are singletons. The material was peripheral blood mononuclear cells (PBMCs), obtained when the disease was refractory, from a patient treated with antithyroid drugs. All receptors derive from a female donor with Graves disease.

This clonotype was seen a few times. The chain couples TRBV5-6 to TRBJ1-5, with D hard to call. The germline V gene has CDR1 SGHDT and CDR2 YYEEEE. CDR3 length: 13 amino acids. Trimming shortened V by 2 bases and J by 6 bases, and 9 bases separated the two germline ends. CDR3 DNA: TGTGCCAGCAGCTTAATCGGGTGTCAGCCCCAGCATTTT. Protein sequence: CASSLIGCQPQHF.

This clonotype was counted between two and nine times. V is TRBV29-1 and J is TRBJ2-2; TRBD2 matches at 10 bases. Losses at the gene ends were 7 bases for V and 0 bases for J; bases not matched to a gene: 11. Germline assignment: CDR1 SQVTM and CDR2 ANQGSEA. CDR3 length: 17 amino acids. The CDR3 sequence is CSGRTSGDPANTGELFF. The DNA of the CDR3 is TGCAGCGGAAGGACTAGCGGTGATCCCGCGAACACCGGGGAGCTGTTTTTT.

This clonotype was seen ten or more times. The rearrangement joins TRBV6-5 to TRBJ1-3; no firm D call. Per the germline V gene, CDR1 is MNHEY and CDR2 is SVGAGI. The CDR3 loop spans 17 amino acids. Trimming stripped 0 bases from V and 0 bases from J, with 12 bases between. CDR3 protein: CASSYSPILSSGNTIYF. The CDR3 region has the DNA TGTGCCAGCAGTTACTCGCCCATCTTATCCTCTGGAAACACCATATATTTT.

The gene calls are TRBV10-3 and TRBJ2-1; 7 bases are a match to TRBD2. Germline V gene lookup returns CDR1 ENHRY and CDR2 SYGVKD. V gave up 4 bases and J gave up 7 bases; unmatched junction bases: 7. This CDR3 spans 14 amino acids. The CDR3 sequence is CAISVSGGWNEQFF. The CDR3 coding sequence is TGTGCCATCAGTGTCTCGGGAGGTTGGAATGAGCAGTTCTTC.

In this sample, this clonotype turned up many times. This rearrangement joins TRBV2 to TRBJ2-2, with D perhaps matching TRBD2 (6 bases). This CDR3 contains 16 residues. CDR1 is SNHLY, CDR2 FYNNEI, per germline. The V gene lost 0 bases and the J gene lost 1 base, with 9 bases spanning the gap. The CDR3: CASSEAMGGNTGELFF. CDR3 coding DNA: TGTGCCAGCAGTGAAGCGATGGGAGGGAACACCGGGGAGCTGTTTTTT.

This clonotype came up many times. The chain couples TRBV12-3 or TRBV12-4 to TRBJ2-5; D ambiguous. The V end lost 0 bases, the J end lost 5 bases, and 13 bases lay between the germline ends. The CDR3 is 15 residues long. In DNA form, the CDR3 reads TGTGCCAGCAGTTTAGCCTTATTGGCGTTGGAGACCCAGTACTTC. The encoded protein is CASSLALLALETQYF.

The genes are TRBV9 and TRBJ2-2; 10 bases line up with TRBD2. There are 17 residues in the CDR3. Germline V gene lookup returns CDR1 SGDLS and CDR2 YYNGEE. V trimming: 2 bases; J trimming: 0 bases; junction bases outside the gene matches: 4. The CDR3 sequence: CASSVPGLASNTGELFF. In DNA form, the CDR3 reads TGTGCCAGCAGCGTCCCGGGACTAGCGTCGAACACCGGGGAGCTGTTTTTT.

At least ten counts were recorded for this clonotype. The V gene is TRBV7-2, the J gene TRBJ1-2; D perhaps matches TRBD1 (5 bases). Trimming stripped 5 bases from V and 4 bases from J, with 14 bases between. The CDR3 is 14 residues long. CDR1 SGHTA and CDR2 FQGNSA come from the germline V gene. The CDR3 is CASSPDGGSYGYTF. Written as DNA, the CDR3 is TGTGCCAGCAGCCCGGACGGGGGAAGCTATGGCTACACCTTC.

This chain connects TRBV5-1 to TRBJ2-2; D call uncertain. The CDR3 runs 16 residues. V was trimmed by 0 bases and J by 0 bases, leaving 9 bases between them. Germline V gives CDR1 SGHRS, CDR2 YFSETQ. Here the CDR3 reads CASSLVVDTNTGELFF. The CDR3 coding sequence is TGCGCCAGCAGCTTGGTAGTAGACACGAACACCGGGGAGCTGTTTTTT.

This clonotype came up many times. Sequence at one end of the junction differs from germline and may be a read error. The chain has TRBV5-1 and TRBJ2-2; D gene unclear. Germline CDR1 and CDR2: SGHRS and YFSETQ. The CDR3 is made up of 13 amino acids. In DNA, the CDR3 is TGTGCCAGCAGTTTAGACCCCACCGGGGAGCTGTTTTTT. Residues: CASSLDPTGELFF.

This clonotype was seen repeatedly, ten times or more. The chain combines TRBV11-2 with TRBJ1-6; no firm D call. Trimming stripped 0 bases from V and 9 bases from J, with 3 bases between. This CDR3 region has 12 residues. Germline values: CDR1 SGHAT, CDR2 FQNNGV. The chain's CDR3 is CASSLDRSPLHF. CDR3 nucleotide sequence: TGTGCCAGCAGCTTAGACCGTTCACCCCTCCACTTT.

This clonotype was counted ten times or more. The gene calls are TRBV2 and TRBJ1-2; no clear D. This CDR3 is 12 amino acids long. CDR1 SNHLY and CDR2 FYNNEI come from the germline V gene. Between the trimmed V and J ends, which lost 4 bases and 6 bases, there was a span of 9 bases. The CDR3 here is CASSVTKNGYTF. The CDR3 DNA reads TGTGCCAGCAGTGTGACTAAGAATGGCTACACCTTC.

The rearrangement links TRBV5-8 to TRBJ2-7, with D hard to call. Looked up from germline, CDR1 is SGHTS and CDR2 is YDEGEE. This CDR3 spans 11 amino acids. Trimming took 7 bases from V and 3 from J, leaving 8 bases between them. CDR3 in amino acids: CASQLSYEQYF. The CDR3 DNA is TGTGCCAGCCAGCTGAGCTACGAGCAGTACTTC.

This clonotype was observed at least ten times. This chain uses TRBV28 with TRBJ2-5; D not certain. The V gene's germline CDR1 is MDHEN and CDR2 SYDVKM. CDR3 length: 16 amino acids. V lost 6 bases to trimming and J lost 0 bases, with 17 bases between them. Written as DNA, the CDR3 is TGTGCCAGCAGACAGAAAGGCAGGAGTTACCAAGAGACCCAGTACTTC. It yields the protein CASRQKGRSYQETQYF.

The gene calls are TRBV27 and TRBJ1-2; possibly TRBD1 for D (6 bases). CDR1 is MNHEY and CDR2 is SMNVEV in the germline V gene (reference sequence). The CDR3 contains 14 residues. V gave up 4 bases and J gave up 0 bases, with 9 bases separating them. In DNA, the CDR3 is TGTGCCAGCAGTTCCGCAGGGGCTAACTATGGCTACACCTTC. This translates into CASSSAGANYGYTF.

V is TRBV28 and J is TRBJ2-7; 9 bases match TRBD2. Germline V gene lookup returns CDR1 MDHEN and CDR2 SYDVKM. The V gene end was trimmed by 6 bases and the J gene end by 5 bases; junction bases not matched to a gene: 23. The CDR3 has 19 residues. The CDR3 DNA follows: TGTGCCAGCAGCTTAGTGGGCGAGTTAGGCGGGAGGGCCCGCCACGAGCAGTACTTC. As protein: CASSLVGELGGRARHEQYF.

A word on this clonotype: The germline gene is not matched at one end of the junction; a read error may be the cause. CDR3 region: CASIPGPSTDTQYF. DNA of the CDR3: TGCGCCAGCATACCGGGACCTAGCACAGATACGCAGTATTTT. The chain combines TRBV6-8 with TRBJ2-3; possibly TRBD1 or TRBD2 for D (5 bases each). CDR1 MNHGY and CDR2 SAAAGT come from the germline V gene. The CDR3 covers 14 residues.

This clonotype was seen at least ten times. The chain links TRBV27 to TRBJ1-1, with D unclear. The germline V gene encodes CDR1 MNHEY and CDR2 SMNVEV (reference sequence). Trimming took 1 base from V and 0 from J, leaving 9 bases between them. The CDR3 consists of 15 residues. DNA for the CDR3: TGTGCCAGCAGTTTATATGCAGTCATGAACACTGAAGCTTTCTTT. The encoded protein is CASSLYAVMNTEAFF.

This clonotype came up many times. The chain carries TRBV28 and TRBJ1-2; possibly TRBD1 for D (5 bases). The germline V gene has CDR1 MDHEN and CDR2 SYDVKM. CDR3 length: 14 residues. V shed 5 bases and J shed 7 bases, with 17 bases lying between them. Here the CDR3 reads CASSPPGRPGGYTF. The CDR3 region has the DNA TGTGCCAGCAGTCCGCCGGGACGCCCTGGTGGCTACACCTTC.

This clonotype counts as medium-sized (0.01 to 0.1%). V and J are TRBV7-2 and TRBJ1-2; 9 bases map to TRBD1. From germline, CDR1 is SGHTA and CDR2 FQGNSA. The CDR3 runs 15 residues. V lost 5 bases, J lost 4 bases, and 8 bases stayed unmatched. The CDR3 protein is CASSKEGQGSYGYTF. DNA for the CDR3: TGTGCCAGCAGCAAAGAGGGACAGGGCAGCTATGGCTACACCTTC.

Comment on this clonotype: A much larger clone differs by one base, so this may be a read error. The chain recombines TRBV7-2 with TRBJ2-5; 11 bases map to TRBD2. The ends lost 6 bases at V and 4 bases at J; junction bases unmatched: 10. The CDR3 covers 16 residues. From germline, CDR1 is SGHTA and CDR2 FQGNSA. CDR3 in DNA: TGTGCCAGCAGTCTACTAGCGGGAGAGGCTTTAGAGACCCAGTACTTC. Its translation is CASSLLAGEALETQYF.

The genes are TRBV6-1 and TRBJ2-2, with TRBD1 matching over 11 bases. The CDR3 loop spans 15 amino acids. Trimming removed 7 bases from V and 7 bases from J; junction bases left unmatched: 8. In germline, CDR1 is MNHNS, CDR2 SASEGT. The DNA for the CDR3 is TGTGCCAGCACCGGGACAGGGGGAGGAATCGGGGAGCTGTTTTTT. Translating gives CASTGTGGGIGELFF.

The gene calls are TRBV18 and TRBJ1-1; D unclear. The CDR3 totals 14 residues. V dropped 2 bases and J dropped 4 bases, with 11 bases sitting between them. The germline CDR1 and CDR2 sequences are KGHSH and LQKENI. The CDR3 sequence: CASSPGAGATEAFF. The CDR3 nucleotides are TGTGCCAGCTCACCAGGAGCGGGAGCCACTGAAGCTTTCTTT.

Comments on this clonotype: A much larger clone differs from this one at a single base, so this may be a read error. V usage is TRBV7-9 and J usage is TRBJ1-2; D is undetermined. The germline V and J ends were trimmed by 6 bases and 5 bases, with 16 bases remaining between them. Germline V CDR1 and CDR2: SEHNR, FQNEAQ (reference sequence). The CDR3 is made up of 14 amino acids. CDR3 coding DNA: TGTGCCAGCAGGGGGATCATTGGAGCGTATGGCTACACCTTC. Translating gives CASRGIIGAYGYTF.

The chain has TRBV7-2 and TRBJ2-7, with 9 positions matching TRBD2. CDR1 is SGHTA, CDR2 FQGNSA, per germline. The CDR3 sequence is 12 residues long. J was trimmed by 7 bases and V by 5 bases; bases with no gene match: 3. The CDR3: CASSRSGSEQYF. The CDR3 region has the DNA TGTGCCAGCAGCCGTAGCGGGAGTGAGCAGTACTTC.

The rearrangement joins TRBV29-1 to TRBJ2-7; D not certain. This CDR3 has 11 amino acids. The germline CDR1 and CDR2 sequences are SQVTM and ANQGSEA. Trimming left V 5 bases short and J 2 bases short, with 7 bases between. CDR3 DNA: TGCAGCGTTCTTGAGGCCTACGAGCAGTACTTC. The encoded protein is CSVLEAYEQYF.

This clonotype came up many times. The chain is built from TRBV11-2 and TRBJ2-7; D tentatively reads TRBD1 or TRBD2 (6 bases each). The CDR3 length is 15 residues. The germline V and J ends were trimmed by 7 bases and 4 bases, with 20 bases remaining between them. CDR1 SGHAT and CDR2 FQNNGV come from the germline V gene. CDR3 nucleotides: TGTGCCAGCACGCTAGCGCCAGGGGAAAGGTACGAGCAGTACTTC. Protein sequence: CASTLAPGERYEQYF.

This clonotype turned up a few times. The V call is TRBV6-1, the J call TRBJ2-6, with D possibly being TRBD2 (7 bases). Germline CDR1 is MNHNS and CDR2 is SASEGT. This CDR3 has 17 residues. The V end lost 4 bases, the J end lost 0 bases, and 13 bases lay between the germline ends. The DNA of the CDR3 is TGTGCCAGCAGTGCTTGGGGGGGGGCCTCTGGGGCCAACGTCCTGACTTTC. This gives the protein CASSAWGGASGANVLTF.

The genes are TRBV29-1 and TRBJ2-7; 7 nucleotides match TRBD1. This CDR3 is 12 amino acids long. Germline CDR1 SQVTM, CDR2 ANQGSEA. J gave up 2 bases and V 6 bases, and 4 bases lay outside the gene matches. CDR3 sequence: CSVGQEAYEQYF. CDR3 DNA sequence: TGCAGCGTCGGACAGGAGGCCTACGAGCAGTACTTC.

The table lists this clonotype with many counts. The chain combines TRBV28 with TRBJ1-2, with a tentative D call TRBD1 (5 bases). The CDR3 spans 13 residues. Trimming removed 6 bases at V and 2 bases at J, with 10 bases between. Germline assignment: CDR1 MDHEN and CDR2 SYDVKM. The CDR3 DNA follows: TGTGCCAGCAGCTCGGGACGGAACTATGGCTACACCTTC. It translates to CASSSGRNYGYTF.

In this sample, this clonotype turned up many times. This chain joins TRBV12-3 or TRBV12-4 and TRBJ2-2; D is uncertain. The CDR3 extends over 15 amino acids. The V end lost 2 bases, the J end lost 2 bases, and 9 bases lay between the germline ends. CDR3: CASSLRVANTGELFF. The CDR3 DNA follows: TGTGCCAGCAGTTTACGGGTCGCAAACACCGGGGAGCTGTTTTTT.